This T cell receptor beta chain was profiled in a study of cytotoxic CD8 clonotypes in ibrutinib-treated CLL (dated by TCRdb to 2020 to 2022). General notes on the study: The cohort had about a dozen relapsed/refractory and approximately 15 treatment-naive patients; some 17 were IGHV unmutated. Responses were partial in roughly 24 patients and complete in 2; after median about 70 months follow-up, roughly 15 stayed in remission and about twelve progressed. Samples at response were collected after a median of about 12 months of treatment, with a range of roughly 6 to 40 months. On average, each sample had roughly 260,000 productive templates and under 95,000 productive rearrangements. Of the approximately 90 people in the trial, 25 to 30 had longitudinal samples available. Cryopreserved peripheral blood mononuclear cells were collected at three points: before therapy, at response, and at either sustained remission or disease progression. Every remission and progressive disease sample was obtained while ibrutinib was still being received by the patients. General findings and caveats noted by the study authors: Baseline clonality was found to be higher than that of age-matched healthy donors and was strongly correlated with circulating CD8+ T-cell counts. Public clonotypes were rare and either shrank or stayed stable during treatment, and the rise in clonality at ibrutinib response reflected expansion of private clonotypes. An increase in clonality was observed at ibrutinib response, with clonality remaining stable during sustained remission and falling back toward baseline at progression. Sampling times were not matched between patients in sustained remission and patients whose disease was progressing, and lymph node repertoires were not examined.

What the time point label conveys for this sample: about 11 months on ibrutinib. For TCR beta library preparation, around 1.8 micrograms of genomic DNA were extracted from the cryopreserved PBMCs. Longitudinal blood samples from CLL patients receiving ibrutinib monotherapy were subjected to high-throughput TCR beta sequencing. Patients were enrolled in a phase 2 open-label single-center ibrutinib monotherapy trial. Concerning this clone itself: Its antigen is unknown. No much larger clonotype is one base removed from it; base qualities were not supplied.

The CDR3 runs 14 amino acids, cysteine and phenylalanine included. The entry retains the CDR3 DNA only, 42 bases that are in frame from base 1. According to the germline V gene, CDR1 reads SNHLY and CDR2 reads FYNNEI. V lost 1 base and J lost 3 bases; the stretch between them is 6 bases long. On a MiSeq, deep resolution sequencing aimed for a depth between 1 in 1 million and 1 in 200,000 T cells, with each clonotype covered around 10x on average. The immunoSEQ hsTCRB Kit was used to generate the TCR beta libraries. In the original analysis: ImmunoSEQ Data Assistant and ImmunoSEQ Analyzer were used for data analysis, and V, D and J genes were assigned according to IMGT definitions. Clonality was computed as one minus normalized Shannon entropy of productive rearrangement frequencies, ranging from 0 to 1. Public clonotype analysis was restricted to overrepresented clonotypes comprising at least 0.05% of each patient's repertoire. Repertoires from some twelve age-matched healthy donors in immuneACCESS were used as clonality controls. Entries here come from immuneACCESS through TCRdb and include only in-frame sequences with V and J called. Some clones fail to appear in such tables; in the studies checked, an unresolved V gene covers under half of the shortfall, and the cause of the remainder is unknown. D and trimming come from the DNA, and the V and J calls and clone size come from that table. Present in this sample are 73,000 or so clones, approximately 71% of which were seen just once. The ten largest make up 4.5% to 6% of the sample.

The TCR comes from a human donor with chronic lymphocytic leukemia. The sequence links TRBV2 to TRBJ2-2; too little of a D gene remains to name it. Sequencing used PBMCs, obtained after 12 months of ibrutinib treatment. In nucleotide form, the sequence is TGTGCCAGCAGTGAAGGACTGTACACCGGGGAGCTGTTTTTT. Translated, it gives CASSEGLYTGELFF.